This T cell receptor (beta chain) stems from a study of CD8 T cells in ankylosing spondylitis. This CDR3 has 14 residues. V lost 4 bases to trimming and J lost 1 base, with 10 bases between them. Per germline, CDR1 SGHVS and CDR2 FNYEAQ. Many counts were recorded for this clonotype. Scientists made TCR beta libraries using quantitative 5'-RACE with molecular barcodes. TCRdb re-derived calls from the 5' RACE reads in MiXCR, one entry per CDR3 protein. Among about 210,000 distinct CDR3 sequences listed, approximately 8.4% were seen once. The material sequenced was blood, either unsorted or a sorted T cell fraction (not recorded which). The source is a female donor with ankylosing spondylitis or in good health (not recorded which). V and J are TRBV7-6 and TRBJ2-5; possible D gene TRBD2, 5 bases. CDR3 sequence reads: CASSYNRGQETQYF. CDR3 nucleotides: TGTGCCAGCAGCTACAACCGGGGCCAAGAGACCCAGTACTTC.